Listed here is a single TCR beta chain. The antigen is undetermined. Because it lacks the conserved phenylalanine or tryptophan at the end, this CDR3 is likely a read error. TCRalpha and TCRbeta libraries were amplified separately by semi-nested PCR with TRAC or TRBC reverse primers. First-strand cDNA was made from around 3.5 to 500 ng RNA. TCRdb reprocessed the 5' RACE reads with MiXCR, giving one entry per CDR3 protein. The table has some 5,900 distinct CDR3 sequences, 32% seen once; the top ten hold approximately 2.4%. Germline V gene lookup returns CDR1 SGHAT and CDR2 FQNNGV. This CDR3 spans 16 amino acids. Non-mobilized peripheral blood came from healthy adult donors. Blood naive CD8 T cells sorted as CD3+TCRalphabeta+CD8+CD45RO-CCR7+. This entry belongs to a study of T cells generated in artificial thymic organoids. Overall study findings and caveats: Organoid-derived CD8 T cells had diversity comparable to thymic and blood naive cells.

The chain couples TRBV11-2 to TRBJ2-1, with 8 nucleotides matching TRBD1. Material: naive CD8+ T cells from blood. The sample's subset: CD3+TCRalphabeta+CD8SP T cells; for blood, CD45RO-CCR7+ naive CD8+ T cells. This TCR came from a human donor who gave cord blood stem cells for thymic organoid culture, a cardiac surgery patient who gave postnatal thymus, or a blood donor (not recorded which). CDR3 nucleotide sequence: TGTGCCAGCAGCCGGAACGGACAGGGATCGGACAATGGGCAGTTCTCC. Translation gives CASSRNGQGSDNGQFS.